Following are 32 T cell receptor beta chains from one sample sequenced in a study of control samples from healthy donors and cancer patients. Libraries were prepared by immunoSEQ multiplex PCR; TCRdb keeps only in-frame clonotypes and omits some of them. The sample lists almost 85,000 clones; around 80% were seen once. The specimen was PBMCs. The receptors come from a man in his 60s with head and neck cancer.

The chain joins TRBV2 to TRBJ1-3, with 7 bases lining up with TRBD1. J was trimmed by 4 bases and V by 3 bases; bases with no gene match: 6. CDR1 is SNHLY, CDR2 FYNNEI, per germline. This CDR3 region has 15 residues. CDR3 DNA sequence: TGTGCCAGCAGTGATGACAGGGCAAGAGGAAACACCATATATTTT. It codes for CASSDDRARGNTIYF.

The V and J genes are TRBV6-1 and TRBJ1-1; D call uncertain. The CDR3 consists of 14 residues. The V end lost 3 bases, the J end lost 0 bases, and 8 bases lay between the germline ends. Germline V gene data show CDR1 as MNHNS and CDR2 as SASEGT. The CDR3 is CASSEMTMNTEAFF. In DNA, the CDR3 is TGTGCCAGCAGTGAGATGACGATGAACACTGAAGCTTTCTTT.

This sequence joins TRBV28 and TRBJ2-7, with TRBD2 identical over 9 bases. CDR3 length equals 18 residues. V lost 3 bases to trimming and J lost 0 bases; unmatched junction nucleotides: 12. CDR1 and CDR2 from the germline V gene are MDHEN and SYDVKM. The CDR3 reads CASSFLSGRSPLSYEQYF. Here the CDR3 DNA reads TGTGCCAGCAGTTTCTTGAGCGGGAGGTCCCCGCTCTCCTACGAGCAGTACTTC.

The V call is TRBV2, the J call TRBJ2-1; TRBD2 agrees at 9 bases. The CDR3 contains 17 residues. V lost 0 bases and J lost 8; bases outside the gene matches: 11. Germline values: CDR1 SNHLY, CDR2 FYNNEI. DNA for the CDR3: TGTGCCAGCAGTGAAGCGCGGGGGCTAGCGGGAACCGATGAGCAGTTCTTC. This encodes CASSEARGLAGTDEQFF.

CDR3 sequence (DNA): TGTGCCAGCAGCCCCCCTACGGCTAGCGGACCTAGCACAGATACGCAGTATTTT. Residues: CASSPPTASGPSTDTQYF. J is TRBJ2-3 and V is TRBV7-9; 7 nucleotides align to TRBD2. V shed 5 bases, J shed 0 bases, and the junction held 14 bases outside the gene matches. The CDR3 contains 18 residues. The germline V gene encodes CDR1 SEHNR and CDR2 FQNEAQ (reference sequence).

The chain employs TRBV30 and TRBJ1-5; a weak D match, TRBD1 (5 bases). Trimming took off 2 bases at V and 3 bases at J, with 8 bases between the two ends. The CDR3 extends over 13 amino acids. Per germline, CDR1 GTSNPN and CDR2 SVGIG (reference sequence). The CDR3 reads CAWSRDSNQPQHF. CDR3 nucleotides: TGTGCCTGGAGTAGGGACTCCAATCAGCCCCAGCATTTT. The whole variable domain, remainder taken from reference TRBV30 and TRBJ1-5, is SQTIHQWPATLVQPVGSPLSLECTVEGTSNPNLYWYRQAAGRGLQLLFYSVGIGQISSEVPQNLSASRPQDRQFILSSKKLLLSDSGFYLCAWSRDSNQPQHFGDGTRLSIL.

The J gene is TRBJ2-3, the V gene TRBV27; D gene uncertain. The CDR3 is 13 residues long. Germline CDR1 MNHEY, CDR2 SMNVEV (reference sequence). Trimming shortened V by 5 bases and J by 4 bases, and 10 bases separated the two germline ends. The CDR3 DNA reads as TGTGCCAGCAGTCCCCACCCACCAGATACGCAGTATTTT. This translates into CASSPHPPDTQYF.

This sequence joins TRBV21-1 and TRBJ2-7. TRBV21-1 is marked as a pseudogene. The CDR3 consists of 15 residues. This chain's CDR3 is CASSTLQKSWVVRYF. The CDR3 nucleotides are TGTGCCAGCAGCACCCTACAAAAATCATGGGTCGTTCGGTACTTC.

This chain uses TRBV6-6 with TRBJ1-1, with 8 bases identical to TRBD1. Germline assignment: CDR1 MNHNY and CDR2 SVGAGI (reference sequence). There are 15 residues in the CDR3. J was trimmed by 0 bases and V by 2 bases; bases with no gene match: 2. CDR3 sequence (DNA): TGTGCCAGCAGTTACCCGGACAGGGTGAACACTGAAGCTTTCTTT. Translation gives CASSYPDRVNTEAFF.

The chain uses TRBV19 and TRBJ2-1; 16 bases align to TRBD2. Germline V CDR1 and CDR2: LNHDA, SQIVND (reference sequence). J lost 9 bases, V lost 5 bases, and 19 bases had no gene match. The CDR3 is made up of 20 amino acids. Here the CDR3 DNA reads TGTGCCAGTAGTCCAAGGGGGGGACTAGCGGGAGGGCCCATCGGTCTTGAGCAGTTCTTC. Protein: CASSPRGGLAGGPIGLEQFF.

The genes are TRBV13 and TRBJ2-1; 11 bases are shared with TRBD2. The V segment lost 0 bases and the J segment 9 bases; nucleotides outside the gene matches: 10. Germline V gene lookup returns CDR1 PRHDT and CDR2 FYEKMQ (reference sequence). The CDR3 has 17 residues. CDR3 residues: CASSLGLRLAGKFEQFF. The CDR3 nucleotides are TGTGCCAGCAGCTTAGGCCTTAGACTAGCGGGAAAATTTGAGCAGTTCTTC.

CDR3 protein: CATHGGSSYNEQFF. Written as DNA, the CDR3 is TGTGCCACCCACGGGGGGAGCTCCTACAATGAGCAGTTCTTC. The chain links TRBV6-5 to TRBJ2-1; 7 positions match TRBD2. The CDR3 covers 14 residues. V lost 10 bases, J lost 0 bases, and 6 bases stayed unmatched. Per germline, CDR1 MNHEY and CDR2 SVGAGI.

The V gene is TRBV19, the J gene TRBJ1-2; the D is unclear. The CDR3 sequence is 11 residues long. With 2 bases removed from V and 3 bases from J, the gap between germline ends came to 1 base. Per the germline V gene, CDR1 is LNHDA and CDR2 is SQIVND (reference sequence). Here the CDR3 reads CASSIYYGYTF. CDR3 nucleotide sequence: TGTGCCAGTAGTATATACTATGGCTACACCTTC.

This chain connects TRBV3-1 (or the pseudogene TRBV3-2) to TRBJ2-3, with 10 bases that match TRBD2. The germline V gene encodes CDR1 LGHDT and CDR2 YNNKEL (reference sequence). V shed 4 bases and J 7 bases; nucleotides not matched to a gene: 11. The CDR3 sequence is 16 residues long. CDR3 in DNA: TGTGCCAGCAGCCCCCAGCGGGAGGGCCAGGCGAATACGCAGTATTTT. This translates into CASSPQREGQANTQYF.

Here the CDR3 reads CASSGTLGETQYF. CDR3 nucleotide sequence: TGCGCCAGCAGCGGGACCTTGGGAGAGACCCAGTACTTC. V is TRBV10-1 and J is TRBJ2-5; D assignment may be TRBD1 or TRBD2 (5 bases each). Germline V gene lookup returns CDR1 WNHNN and CDR2 SYGVQD (reference sequence). The CDR3 contains 13 residues. The V and J ends lost 6 bases and 4 bases respectively, with 12 bases between them.

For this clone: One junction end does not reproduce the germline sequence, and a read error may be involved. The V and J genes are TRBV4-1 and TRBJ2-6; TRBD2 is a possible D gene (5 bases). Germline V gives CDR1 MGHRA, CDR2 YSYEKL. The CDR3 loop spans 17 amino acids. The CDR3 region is CARSRRLIPSGANVLTF. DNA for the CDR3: TGCGCCCGCAGCCGCCGACTAATCCCCTCTGGGGCCAACGTCCTGACTTTC.

The CDR3 sequence is CASTAKMNEKLFF. In DNA form, the CDR3 reads TGTGCCAGTACGGCTAAAATGAATGAAAAACTGTTTTTT. This chain links TRBV19 with TRBJ1-4; D gene ambiguous. V lost 7 bases and J 5 bases, leaving 11 bases between the germline ends. Germline CDR1 is LNHDA and CDR2 is SQIVND (reference sequence). This CDR3 spans 13 amino acids. The whole variable domain, filled in from reference TRBV19 and TRBJ1-4, reads DGGITQSPKYLFRKEGQNVTLSCEQNLNHDAMYWYRQDPGQGLRLIYYSQIVNDFQKGDIAEGYSVSREKKESFPLTVTSAQKNPTAFYLCASTAKMNEKLFFGSGTQLSVL.

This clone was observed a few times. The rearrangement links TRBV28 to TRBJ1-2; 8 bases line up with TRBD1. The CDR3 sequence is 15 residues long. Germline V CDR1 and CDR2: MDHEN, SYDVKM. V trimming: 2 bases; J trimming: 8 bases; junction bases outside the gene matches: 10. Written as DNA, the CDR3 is TGTGCCAGCAGTTTAATGGACAGGGTATGGGGAGGCTACACCTTC. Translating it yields CASSLMDRVWGGYTF.

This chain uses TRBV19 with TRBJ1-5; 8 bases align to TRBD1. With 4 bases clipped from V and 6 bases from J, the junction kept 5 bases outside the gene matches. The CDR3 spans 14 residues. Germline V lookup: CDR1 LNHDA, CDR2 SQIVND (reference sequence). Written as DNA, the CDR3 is TGTGCCAGTAGTAGACGACAGGGGTTTCAGCCCCAGCATTTT. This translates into CASSRRQGFQPQHF.

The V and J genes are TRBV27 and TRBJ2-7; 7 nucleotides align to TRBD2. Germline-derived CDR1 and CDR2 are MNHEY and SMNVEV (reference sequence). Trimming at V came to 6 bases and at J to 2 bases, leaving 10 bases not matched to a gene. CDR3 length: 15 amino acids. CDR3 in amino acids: CASSRPLGGTYEQYF. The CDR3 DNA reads TGTGCCAGCAGCCGTCCCCTGGGAGGGACCTACGAGCAGTACTTC.

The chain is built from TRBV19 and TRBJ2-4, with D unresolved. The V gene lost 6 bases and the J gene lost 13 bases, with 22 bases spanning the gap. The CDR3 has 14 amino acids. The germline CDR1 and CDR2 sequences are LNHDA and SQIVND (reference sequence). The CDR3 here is CASRDSIDLPVQYF. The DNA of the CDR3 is TGTGCCAGTAGGGATAGTATTGATTTACCGGTACAGTACTTC.

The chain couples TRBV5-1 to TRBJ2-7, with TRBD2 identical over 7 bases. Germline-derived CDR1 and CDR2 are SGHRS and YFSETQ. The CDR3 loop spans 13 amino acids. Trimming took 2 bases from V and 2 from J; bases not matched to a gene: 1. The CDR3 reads CASSLAGTYEQYF. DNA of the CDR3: TGCGCCAGCAGCTTAGCGGGAACCTACGAGCAGTACTTC.

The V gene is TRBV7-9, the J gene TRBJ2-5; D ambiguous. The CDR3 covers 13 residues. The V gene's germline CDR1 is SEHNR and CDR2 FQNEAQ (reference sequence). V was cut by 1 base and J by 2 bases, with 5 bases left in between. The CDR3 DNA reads TGTGCCAGCAGCTTAGTCAGTCAAGAGACCCAGTACTTC. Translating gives CASSLVSQETQYF.

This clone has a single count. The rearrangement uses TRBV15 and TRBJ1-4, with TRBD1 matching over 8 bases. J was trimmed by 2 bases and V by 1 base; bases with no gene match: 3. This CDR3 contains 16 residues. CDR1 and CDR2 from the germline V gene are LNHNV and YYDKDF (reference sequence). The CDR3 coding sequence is TGTGCCACCAGCAGAGGACAGGGGTGGACTAATGAAAAACTGTTTTTT. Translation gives CATSRGQGWTNEKLFF. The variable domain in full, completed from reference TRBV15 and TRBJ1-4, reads DAMVIQNPRYQVTQFGKPVTLSCSQTLNHNVMYWYQQKSSQAPKLLFHYYDKDFNNEADTPDNFQSRRPNTSFCFLDIRSPGLGDTAMYLCATSRGQGWTNEKLFFGSGTQLSVL.

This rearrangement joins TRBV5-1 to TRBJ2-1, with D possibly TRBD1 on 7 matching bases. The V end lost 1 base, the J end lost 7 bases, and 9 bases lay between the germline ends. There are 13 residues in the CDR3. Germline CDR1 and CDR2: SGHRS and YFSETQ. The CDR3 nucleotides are TGCGCCAGCAGCTTGTCAGGGGGGAATGAGCAGTTCTTC. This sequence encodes CASSLSGGNEQFF.

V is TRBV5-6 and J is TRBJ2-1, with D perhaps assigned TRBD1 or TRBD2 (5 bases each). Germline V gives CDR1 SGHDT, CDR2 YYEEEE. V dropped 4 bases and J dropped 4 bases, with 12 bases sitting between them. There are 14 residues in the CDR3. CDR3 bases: TGTGCCAGCAGCACCGGGGCTCTTTACAATGAGCAGTTCTTC. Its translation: CASSTGALYNEQFF.

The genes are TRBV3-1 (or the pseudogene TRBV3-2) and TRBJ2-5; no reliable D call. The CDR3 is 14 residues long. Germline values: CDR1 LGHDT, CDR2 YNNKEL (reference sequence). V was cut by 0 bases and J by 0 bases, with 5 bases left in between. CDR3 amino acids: CASSQEMDQETQYF. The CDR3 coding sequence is TGTGCCAGCAGCCAAGAAATGGACCAAGAGACCCAGTACTTC.

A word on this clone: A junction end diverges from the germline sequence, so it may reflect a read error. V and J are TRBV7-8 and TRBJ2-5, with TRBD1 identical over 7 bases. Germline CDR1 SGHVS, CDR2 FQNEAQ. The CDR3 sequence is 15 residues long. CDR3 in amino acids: CASSQPDRAQEAQYF. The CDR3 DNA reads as TGTGCCAGCAGCCAACCAGACAGGGCGCAAGAGGCCCAGTACTTC.

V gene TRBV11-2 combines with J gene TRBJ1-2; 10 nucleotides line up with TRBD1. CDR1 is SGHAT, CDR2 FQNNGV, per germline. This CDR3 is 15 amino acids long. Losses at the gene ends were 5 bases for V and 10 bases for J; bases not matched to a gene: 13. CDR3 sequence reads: CASSLMAGTGDDYTF. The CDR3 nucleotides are TGTGCCAGCAGCCTGATGGCCGGGACAGGGGATGACTACACCTTC. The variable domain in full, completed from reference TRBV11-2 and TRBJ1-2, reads EAGVAQSPRYKIIEKRQSVAFWCNPISGHATLYWYQQILGQGPKLLIQFQNNGVVDDSQLPKDRFSAERLKGVDSTLKIQPAKLEDSAVYLCASSLMAGTGDDYTFGSGTRLTVV.

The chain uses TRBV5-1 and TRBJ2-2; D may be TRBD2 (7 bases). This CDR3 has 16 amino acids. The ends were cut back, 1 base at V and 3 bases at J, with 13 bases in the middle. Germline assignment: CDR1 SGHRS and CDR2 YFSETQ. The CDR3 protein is CASSLMGAGDTGELFF. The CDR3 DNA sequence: TGCGCCAGCAGCTTGATGGGGGCGGGGGACACCGGGGAGCTGTTTTTT.

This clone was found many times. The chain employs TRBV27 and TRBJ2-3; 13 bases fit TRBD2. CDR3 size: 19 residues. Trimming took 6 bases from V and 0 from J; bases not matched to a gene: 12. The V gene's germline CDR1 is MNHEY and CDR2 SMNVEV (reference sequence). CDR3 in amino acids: CASSQTSGRPVSSTDTQYF. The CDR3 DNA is TGTGCCAGCAGCCAGACTAGCGGGAGGCCCGTTTCTAGCACAGATACGCAGTATTTT.

The chain's CDR3 is CASSYWQISYEQYF. The CDR3 DNA reads as TGTGCCAGCAGTTATTGGCAGATCTCCTACGAGCAGTACTTC. This chain connects TRBV6-2 or TRBV6-3 to TRBJ2-7; D uncertain. Germline CDR1 MNHEY, CDR2 SVGEGT. The V and J ends lost 3 bases and 0 bases respectively, with 9 bases between them. This CDR3 spans 14 amino acids.